The clone carrying this T cell receptor beta chain appeared a single time. Antigen: not known. The protocol was immunoSEQ multiplex PCR, while the TCRdb copy is restricted to in-frame clones and leaves out a portion. Of fewer than 120,000 clones listed, 85% to 95% were seen once; the top ten hold around 3%. The V and J ends lost 0 bases and 5 bases respectively, with 10 bases between them. The CDR3 is 14 residues long. CDR1 is MNHEY, CDR2 SVGAGI, per germline. The data derive from a study of T cell responses to AZD1222 COVID-19 vaccine. General study results and limits: CD4 TCRs linked to vaccination spanned spike, dominating at 160-218 and 743-854. An increase in Spike-specific TCR breadth and depth was observed after two AZD1222 doses. Most donors were white British, females outnumbered males, and clonal diversity was possibly underestimated.

The V call is TRBV6-5, the J call TRBJ1-2; tentatively, D is TRBD1 (6 bases). Specimen: peripheral blood, collected 28 days after the second AZD1222 dose. This clonotype was sampled from an adult who received the AZD1222 COVID-19 vaccine. The CDR3 region has the DNA TGTGCCAGCAGTTACTCGAGGACAGCTTATGGCTACACCTTC. Its protein product is CASSYSRTAYGYTF.